Listed here is a single T cell receptor beta chain. This sample stems from a study of blood T cell repertoires in COVID-19. Background on the study: Sites in the United States, Italy and Spain provided acute and convalescent COVID-19 samples.

Germline V gene lookup returns CDR1 SQVTM and CDR2 ANQGSEA. This CDR3 spans 13 amino acids. J was trimmed by 4 bases and V by 4 bases; bases with no gene match: 3. Original methodology: Reference gene primer amplification yielded estimated nucleated cell counts. Clones were sequenced by immunoSEQ multiplex PCR, and TCRdb holds only the in-frame ones, with some missing. Clonal size and the V and J genes are those of that table, whereas D and trimming came from the DNA. The table has tens of thousands of clones, more than 75% seen once. The sample consisted of peripheral blood. V is TRBV29-1 and J is TRBJ1-5; 8 bases fit TRBD1. The TCR sequence derives from a human donor with acute or convalescent COVID-19. The donor label of this sample is uncertain. For the CDR3, the DNA is TGCAGCGTTGGCCAGGGGGCTAATCAGCCCCAGCATTTT. Translated: CSVGQGANQPQHF.